These 26 T cell receptor beta chains share one sample of origin, sequenced in a study of T cells after yellow fever vaccination. TCRdb used MiXCR to reprocess the 5' RACE reads, holding one entry per CDR3 protein. The sample yields some 320,000 distinct CDR3 sequences, 4.1% seen once. The source material was PBMCs, sampled 5 days after the yellow fever booster vaccination. All receptors come from a man younger than 35 who received the YFV17D yellow fever vaccine.

This clonotype was picked up many times. The CDR3 sequence is CASSPRDSPYEQYF. The CDR3 DNA follows: TGTGCCAGCAGCCCCCGGGACAGCCCCTACGAGCAGTACTTC. The genes are TRBV2 and TRBJ2-7; 7 nucleotides align to TRBD1. V lost 6 bases to trimming and J lost 2 bases; unmatched junction nucleotides: 7. This CDR3 is built from 14 residues. Germline loops: CDR1 SNHLY, CDR2 FYNNEI. Drawing the rest from reference TRBV2 and TRBJ2-7, the complete variable domain is EPEVTQTPSHQVTQMGQEVILRCVPISNHLYFYWYRQILGQKVEFLVSFYNNEISEKSEIFDDQFSVERPDGSNFTLKIRSTKLEDSAMYFCASSPRDSPYEQYFGPGTRLTVT.

This clonotype was picked up many times. The chain combines TRBV4-3 with TRBJ1-3, with D possibly matching TRBD1 (5 bases). The CDR3 covers 16 residues. The V gene's germline CDR1 is LGHNA and CDR2 YSLEER. Trimming took 0 bases from V and 0 from J, leaving 9 bases between them. CDR3 in amino acids: CASSQDSGGSGNTIYF. DNA for the CDR3: TGCGCCAGCAGCCAAGATTCCGGGGGCTCTGGAAACACCATATATTTT.

Only a few counts were recorded for this clonotype. The chain employs TRBV4-3 and TRBJ2-2, with D perhaps being TRBD1 or TRBD2 (6 bases each). This CDR3 contains 16 residues. Trimming shortened V by 1 base and J by 6 bases, and 15 bases separated the two germline ends. Germline CDR1 is LGHNA and CDR2 is YSLEER. The DNA for the CDR3 is TGCGCCAGCAGCCAAGCGGCAGGGGACTCCCCCGGGGAGCTGTTTTTT. Its translation: CASSQAAGDSPGELFF.

This clonotype occurred many times. This chain's CDR3 is CASSQSQGYTGELFF. In DNA form, the CDR3 reads TGTGCCAGCAGCCAATCACAGGGGTACACCGGGGAGCTGTTTTTT. The rearrangement links TRBV4-2 to TRBJ2-2, with TRBD1 matching over 7 bases. The CDR3 covers 15 residues. From germline, CDR1 is LGHNA and CDR2 YNFKEQ. J lost 3 bases, V lost 2 bases, and 3 bases had no gene match.

There are a few counts of this clonotype. The CDR3 DNA follows: TGTGCCAGCAGAGACATCGGGACAGCCTCTGGAAACACCATATATTTT. This sequence encodes CASRDIGTASGNTIYF. The chain employs TRBV28 and TRBJ1-3, with 7 bases aligning to TRBD1. This CDR3 is 16 amino acids long. V was clipped by 6 bases and J by 0 bases; unmatched bases: 8. Per germline, CDR1 MDHEN and CDR2 SYDVKM.

The chain joins TRBV20-1 to TRBJ2-7; tentatively, D is TRBD1 (6 bases). Germline CDR1 and CDR2: DFQATT and SNEGSKA (reference sequence). Trimming left V 3 bases short and J 0 bases short, with 12 bases between. CDR3 length: 14 residues. In nucleotides, the CDR3 is TGCAGTGCTAGGAGGGACACGAGCTCCTACGAGCAGTACTTC. This codes for CSARRDTSSYEQYF.

This clonotype occurred a few times. The chain carries TRBV7-9 and TRBJ1-2, with D perhaps matching TRBD1 (5 bases). Germline CDR1 and CDR2: SEHNR and FQNEAQ (reference sequence). With 1 base removed from V and 6 bases from J, the gap between germline ends came to 18 bases. The CDR3 sequence is 16 residues long. The CDR3 protein is CASSLVRDPAAHGYTF. The CDR3 region has the DNA TGTGCCAGCAGCTTAGTACGGGACCCAGCCGCTCATGGCTACACCTTC. The whole variable domain, filled in from reference TRBV7-9 and TRBJ1-2, reads DTGVSQNPRHKITKRGQNVTFRCDPISEHNRLYWYRQTLGQGPEFLTYFQNEAQLEKSRLLSDRFSAERPKGSFSTLEIQRTEQGDSAMYLCASSLVRDPAAHGYTFGSGTRLTVV.

This clonotype turned up a few times. The genes are TRBV4-1 and TRBJ1-1, with 8 nucleotides matching TRBD1. V was pared by 3 bases and J by 0 bases, with 9 bases of the junction left unmatched. This CDR3 is built from 17 residues. Looked up from germline, CDR1 is MGHRA and CDR2 is YSYEKL. This CDR3 reads CASSQTGAAGMNTEAFF. The CDR3 DNA reads as TGCGCCAGCAGCCAGACAGGGGCCGCAGGTATGAACACTGAAGCTTTCTTT.

This clonotype was detected only a few times. The V call is TRBV6-5, the J call TRBJ1-1; D is unclear. V was clipped by 2 bases and J by 3 bases, with 10 bases between them. The CDR3 length is 14 residues. Germline values: CDR1 MNHEY, CDR2 SVGAGI. The CDR3 DNA is TGTGCCAGCAGTTACGAGGGTAGGGACACTGAAGCTTTCTTT. It specifies CASSYEGRDTEAFF.

The chain employs TRBV18 and TRBJ2-5; 7 bases are shared with TRBD1. V was clipped by 3 bases and J by 4 bases; unmatched bases: 8. The CDR3 is 15 amino acids. Germline V gives CDR1 KGHSH, CDR2 LQKENI. CDR3 region: CASSPLTGERETQYF. CDR3 in DNA: TGTGCCAGCTCACCGCTTACAGGGGAGCGAGAGACCCAGTACTTC.

This chain joins TRBV7-9 and TRBJ1-1; 9 bases agree with TRBD1. The CDR3 length is 17 residues. Germline V gene data show CDR1 as SEHNR and CDR2 as FQNEAQ (reference sequence). With 2 bases clipped from V and 4 bases from J, the junction kept 11 bases outside the gene matches. The CDR3 nucleotides are TGTGCCAGCAGCTTATTCGGGACAGGGTATGGTTTCACTGAAGCTTTCTTT. It specifies CASSLFGTGYGFTEAFF.

This clonotype occurred many times. The V and J genes are TRBV7-3 and TRBJ2-2, with a possible D match to TRBD2 (5 bases). Trimming stripped 5 bases from V and 7 bases from J, with 11 bases between. CDR1 is SGHTA and CDR2 is FQGTGA in the germline V gene. This CDR3 has 13 residues. The CDR3 nucleotides read TGTGCCAGCAGCAGATTAGAGGGCGGGGAGCTGTTTTTT. Translated, it gives CASSRLEGGELFF.

This clonotype came up a few times. The chain links TRBV6-5 to TRBJ2-7; 7 bases agree with TRBD1. The germline V gene encodes CDR1 MNHEY and CDR2 SVGAGI. V gave up 4 bases and J gave up 0 bases; unmatched junction bases: 12. The CDR3 has 17 residues. The CDR3 reads CASSSETGTLSSYEQYF. Written as DNA, the CDR3 is TGTGCCAGCAGTTCCGAGACAGGGACCTTGAGCTCCTACGAGCAGTACTTC.

In its sample, this clonotype was seen a few times. DNA of the CDR3: TGTGCCAGCAGTTACGGCGCGGGGGGTAGCACAGATACGCAGTATTTT. Translation: CASSYGAGGSTDTQYF. This sequence joins TRBV6-2 or TRBV6-3 and TRBJ2-3; TRBD2 matches at 8 bases. The CDR3 has 16 amino acids. Per the germline V gene, CDR1 is MNHEY and CDR2 is SVGEGT. V shed 2 bases and J 0 bases; nucleotides not matched to a gene: 4.

The CDR3 DNA reads TGCAGCGTTGTCGACTGGATAGGCACAGATACGCAGTATTTT. Its protein is CSVVDWIGTDTQYF. The chain carries TRBV29-1 and TRBJ2-3; D call uncertain. The CDR3 sequence is 14 residues long. V was pared by 4 bases and J by 1 base, with 12 bases between. Germline-derived CDR1 and CDR2 are SQVTM and ANQGSEA.

This clonotype has just a few counts. The genes are TRBV6-1 and TRBJ2-3, with 7 bases that match TRBD2. CDR3 size: 15 residues. Germline V gene lookup returns CDR1 MNHNS and CDR2 SASEGT. The J segment lost 1 base and the V segment lost 7 bases, leaving 8 bases of the junction unmatched. The CDR3 DNA sequence: TGTGCCAGCATGATCGGTGCGGGGGGCACAGATACGCAGTATTTT. It yields the protein CASMIGAGGTDTQYF.

This clonotype was observed many times. The chain couples TRBV10-3 to TRBJ1-6; D gene uncertain. Germline V lookup: CDR1 ENHRY, CDR2 SYGVKD. V gave up 8 bases and J gave up 8 bases, with 10 bases separating them. The CDR3 sequence is 12 residues long. CDR3 bases: TGTGCCATCGGCGGATCGGATTCACCCCTCCACTTT. It encodes CAIGGSDSPLHF.

Only a few counts were recorded for this clonotype. The V and J genes are TRBV28 and TRBJ2-6; the match to TRBD1 covers 10 bases. The CDR3 has 16 residues. Germline lookup yields CDR1 MDHEN and CDR2 SYDVKM. Losses at the gene ends were 10 bases for V and 1 base for J; bases not matched to a gene: 7. The CDR3 nucleotides are TGTGCCACCTTAAGACAGGGGGCATCTGGGGCCAACGTCCTGACTTTC. Protein product: CATLRQGASGANVLTF.

This clonotype was found a few times. The gene calls are TRBV19 and TRBJ2-7; D possibly corresponds to TRBD1 (5 bases). The germline CDR1 and CDR2 sequences are LNHDA and SQIVND (reference sequence). The CDR3 consists of 13 residues. With 5 bases removed from V and 5 bases from J, the gap between germline ends came to 13 bases. CDR3 in DNA: TGTGCCAGTAGTCCCCAGGGTCTCAACGAGCAGTACTTC. The encoded protein is CASSPQGLNEQYF.

This chain connects TRBV7-6 to TRBJ2-2; D is possibly TRBD2 (5 bases). The CDR3 is made up of 16 amino acids. Trimming took off 1 base at V and 4 bases at J, with 13 bases between the two ends. CDR1 SGHVS and CDR2 FNYEAQ come from the germline V gene. CDR3 coding DNA: TGTGCCAGCAGCTTAGTGGACTGGTCGGCCACCGGGGAGCTGTTTTTT. It encodes CASSLVDWSATGELFF.

This clonotype has more than one count but fewer than ten. The chain uses TRBV20-1 and TRBJ2-1; 11 bases fit TRBD2. J gave up 7 bases and V 3 bases, and 2 bases lay outside the gene matches. The CDR3 consists of 13 residues. Germline values: CDR1 DFQATT, CDR2 SNEGSKA (reference sequence). The chain's CDR3 is CSASSGGANEQFF. The CDR3 coding sequence is TGCAGTGCTAGTAGCGGGGGGGCGAATGAGCAGTTCTTC.

This clonotype showed up many times. The V gene is TRBV12-3 or TRBV12-4, the J gene TRBJ1-2, with a tentative D call TRBD1 (5 bases). The CDR3 sequence is 14 residues long. Trimming pared 3 bases from V and 4 bases from J, leaving 12 bases between. As DNA, the CDR3 is TGTGCCAGCAGTTTTAAGCAGGGAGCCTATGGCTACACCTTC. Its protein product is CASSFKQGAYGYTF.

This clonotype was counted only a few times. The chain has TRBV12-3 or TRBV12-4 and TRBJ2-3; D ambiguous. CDR3 length equals 13 residues. Trimming left V 3 bases short and J 6 bases short, with 10 bases between. The CDR3 loop is CASSLTDLDTQYF. The CDR3 DNA reads TGTGCCAGCAGTTTGACGGATTTGGATACGCAGTATTTT.

This clonotype was counted between two and nine times. V is TRBV5-5 and J is TRBJ2-5, with 13 positions matching TRBD2. This CDR3 is built from 16 residues. Germline assignment: CDR1 SGHKS and CDR2 YYEKEE (reference sequence). V gave up 4 bases and J gave up 2 bases; unmatched junction bases: 5. The CDR3 DNA sequence: TGTGCCAGCAGCCGGGGACTAGCGGGGCCACAAGAGACCCAGTACTTC. It yields the protein CASSRGLAGPQETQYF.

This clonotype was detected a few times. The rearrangement joins TRBV5-6 to TRBJ1-2; D is uncertain. Trimming shortened V by 3 bases and J by 4 bases, and 10 bases separated the two germline ends. CDR3 length: 13 residues. Per the germline V gene, CDR1 is SGHDT and CDR2 is YYEEEE. The CDR3 DNA reads as TGTGCCAGCAGCTCCCCTTCGGGCTATGGCTACACCTTC. Its protein product is CASSSPSGYGYTF.

The sample holds many counts of this clonotype. V gene TRBV4-3 combines with J gene TRBJ2-2, with 7 bases that match TRBD2. The ends lost 3 bases at V and 6 bases at J; junction bases unmatched: 7. Germline V lookup: CDR1 LGHNA, CDR2 YSLEER. The CDR3 consists of 15 residues. For the CDR3, the DNA is TGCGCCAGCAGCCAGCGAGCTCGGGGGGCCGGGGAGCTGTTTTTT. It specifies CASSQRARGAGELFF.